This TCR beta chain emerged from a study of blood T cell repertoires in COVID-19. Across the whole study: Researchers got acute and convalescent COVID-19 samples from the United States, Italy and Spain. In each case, the material was cDNA or gDNA derived from T cells, B-cell-depleted T cells, or PBMCs.

CDR1 is SGHTA, CDR2 FQGNSA, per germline. The CDR3 extends over 15 amino acids. Trimming left V 5 bases short and J 3 bases short, with 17 bases between. As originally analysed: Amplification with reference gene primers provided the estimates of nucleated cell counts. Generated by immunoSEQ multiplex PCR, the TCRdb table keeps only in-frame clones and is missing some. V, J and clone size derive from that table, while D and trimming were established from the DNA sequence. Of 200,000 to 300,000 clones listed, about four fifths are singletons. Sequenced: peripheral blood. The J gene is TRBJ2-7, the V gene TRBV7-2; D is possibly TRBD2 (5 bases). The sequence was collected from a woman aged 70 to 79 with acute or convalescent COVID-19. The CDR3 loop is CASSRLGGGFYEQYF. The CDR3 DNA sequence: TGTGCCAGCAGCCGTTTGGGTGGCGGGTTCTACGAGCAGTACTTC.